This is a list of T cell receptor beta chains from one sample in a study of shared clonotypes between healthy human individuals. Assay used: immunoSEQ multiplex PCR; TCRdb lists only in-frame clones, some missing. The table has about 2.5 million clones, 85% to 95% seen once; the top ten hold 0.37%. Sequencing was done on a sample of naive CD4+ T cells from PBMCs. These receptors originate from a man younger than 30 in good health. Some clones in this sample may be carry-over from other donors' samples. Each CDR3 is given with its conserved first and last residue. The D gene is left open where the match is weak. Not all rows give a size; the values are once, few, many and, for expanded clones, a class.

length: 13
size: NA
V: TRBV30
D: NA
J: TRBJ2-1
CDR3: CAWSVNRYNEQFF
DNA: TGTGCCTGGAGTGTTAACCGCTACAATGAGCAGTTCTTC

length: 14
size: NA
V: TRBV5-4
D: TRBD1
J: TRBJ2-1
CDR3: CASRWTGGGSEQFF
DNA: TGTGCCAGCAGGTGGACAGGGGGTGGGAGTGAGCAGTTCTTC

length: 15
size: NA
V: TRBV15
D: NA
J: TRBJ2-1
CDR3: CATSRVEGGYNEQFF
DNA: TGTGCCACCAGCAGAGTAGAGGGTGGATACAATGAGCAGTTCTTC

length: 16
size: NA
V: TRBV6-5
D: TRBD1
J: TRBJ1-1
CDR3: CASSYRTGWVNTEAFF
DNA: TGTGCCAGCAGTTACCGGACAGGGTGGGTGAACACTGAAGCTTTCTTT

length: 16
size: NA
V: TRBV19
D: TRBD2
J: TRBJ2-1
CDR3: CASSIVSGSSYNEQFF
DNA: TGTGCCAGTAGTATCGTTAGCGGGAGCTCCTACAATGAGCAGTTCTTC

length: 16
size: NA
V: TRBV9
D: NA
J: TRBJ2-6
CDR3: CASSVNGPSGANVLTF
DNA: TGTGCCAGCAGCGTAAACGGGCCCTCTGGGGCCAACGTCCTGACTTTC

length: 15
size: NA
V: TRBV29-1
D: NA
J: TRBJ1-3
CDR3: CSVWPGGDSGNTIYF
DNA: TGCAGCGTGTGGCCCGGGGGGGACTCCGGAAACACCATATATTTT

length: 13
size: NA
V: TRBV16
D: NA
J: TRBJ2-7
CDR3: CASSQSTSYEQYF
DNA: TGTGCCAGCAGCCAATCGACTAGCTACGAGCAGTACTTC

length: 13
size: NA
V: TRBV27
D: NA
J: TRBJ2-1
CDR3: CASSGSSYNEQFF
DNA: TGTGCCAGCAGCGGGAGCTCCTACAATGAGCAGTTCTTC

length: 17
size: NA
V: TRBV18
D: TRBD2
J: TRBJ2-5
CDR3: CASSPLTGLAGAETQYF
DNA: TGTGCCAGCTCACCCCTAACGGGACTAGCGGGAGCAGAGACCCAGTACTTC

length: 16
size: NA
V: TRBV5-1
D: NA
J: TRBJ2-3
CDR3: CASSFRDPQATDTQYF
DNA: TGCGCCAGCAGCTTCCGTGACCCTCAGGCTACAGATACGCAGTATTTT

length: 14
size: NA
V: TRBV9
D: NA
J: TRBJ2-1
CDR3: CASSVDRPDNEQFF
DNA: TGTGCCAGCAGCGTAGACAGACCCGACAATGAGCAGTTCTTC

length: 13
size: NA
V: TRBV29-1
D: NA
J: TRBJ2-3
CDR3: CSVKKHLTDTQYF
DNA: TGCAGCGTTAAGAAGCACCTCACAGATACGCAGTATTTT

length: 14
size: NA
V: TRBV11-2
D: TRBD2
J: TRBJ2-7
CDR3: CASSPTSGSYEQYF
DNA: TGTGCCAGCAGCCCGACTAGCGGGAGTTACGAGCAGTACTTC

length: 12
size: NA
V: TRBV6-6
D: NA
J: TRBJ2-2
CDR3: CASSYRGGELFF
DNA: TGTGCCAGCAGTTACAGAGGCGGGGAGCTGTTTTTT

length: 15
size: NA
V: TRBV5-4
D: TRBD1
J: TRBJ1-1
CDR3: CASSHRDRVDAEAFF
DNA: TGTGCCAGCAGCCATCGGGACAGGGTTGATGCTGAAGCTTTCTTT

length: 16
size: NA
V: TRBV2
D: TRBD1
J: TRBJ2-2
CDR3: CASTKRDRAYTGELFF
DNA: TGTGCCAGCACCAAACGGGACAGGGCCTACACCGGGGAGCTGTTTTTT

length: 15
size: NA
V: TRBV18
D: NA
J: TRBJ2-7
CDR3: CASSPPPGSGGEQYF
DNA: TGTGCCAGCTCACCACCGCCGGGGTCCGGAGGCGAGCAGTACTTC

length: 16
size: NA
V: TRBV19
D: TRBD1
J: TRBJ1-2
CDR3: CASSTADREEFYGYTF
DNA: TGTGCCAGTAGTACCGCGGACAGGGAGGAGTTCTATGGCTACACCTTC

length: 16
size: NA
V: TRBV28
D: TRBD1
J: TRBJ1-5
CDR3: CASSLPDRVGNQPQHF
DNA: TGTGCCAGCAGTCTACCTGACAGGGTCGGCAATCAGCCCCAGCATTTT

length: 16
size: NA
V: TRBV2
D: NA
J: TRBJ1-4
CDR3: CASSDPGFATNEKLFF
DNA: TGTGCCAGCAGTGACCCGGGATTCGCAACTAATGAAAAACTGTTTTTT

length: 16
size: NA
V: TRBV10-3
D: TRBD1
J: TRBJ1-5
CDR3: CAISAGTGVNGQPQHF
DNA: TGTGCCATCAGCGCCGGGACAGGGGTAAATGGTCAGCCCCAGCATTTT

length: 13
size: NA
V: TRBV14
D: NA
J: TRBJ2-2
CDR3: CASSQDGALALFF
DNA: TGTGCCAGCAGCCAAGACGGGGCCCTGGCGCTGTTTTTT

length: 17
size: NA
V: TRBV19
D: NA
J: TRBJ1-5
CDR3: CASSPGGPIMSNQPQHF
DNA: TGTGCCAGTAGCCCGGGAGGCCCAATAATGTCCAATCAGCCCCAGCATTTT

length: 14
size: NA
V: TRBV5-1
D: TRBD2
J: TRBJ2-7
CDR3: CASSLMVAGPEQYF
DNA: TGCGCCAGCAGCTTAATGGTAGCGGGACCCGAGCAGTACTTC

length: 15
size: NA
V: TRBV6-1
D: NA
J: TRBJ1-1
CDR3: CASSDPGWGHTEAFF
DNA: TGTGCCAGCAGTGATCCCGGGTGGGGGCACACTGAAGCTTTCTTT

length: 11
size: NA
V: TRBV28
D: NA
J: TRBJ1-1
CDR3: CAITGNTEAFF
DNA: TGTGCCATAACAGGGAACACTGAAGCTTTCTTT

length: 13
size: few
V: TRBV29-1
D: NA
J: TRBJ1-5
CDR3: CSVSRAPEEPQHF
DNA: TGCAGCGTGAGCAGGGCGCCCGAGGAGCCCCAGCATTTT

length: 15
size: NA
V: TRBV6-6
D: TRBD1
J: TRBJ1-2
CDR3: CASRNGQELNYGYTF
DNA: TGTGCCAGCAGAAACGGACAGGAGTTGAACTATGGCTACACCTTC

length: 13
size: NA
V: TRBV6-5
D: TRBD1
J: TRBJ1-2
CDR3: CASSYQGADGYTF
DNA: TGTGCCAGCAGTTATCAGGGGGCAGATGGCTACACCTTC

length: 14
size: NA
V: TRBV7-2
D: TRBD1
J: TRBJ2-1
CDR3: CASSPDRAYNEQFF
DNA: TGTGCCAGCAGCCCAGACAGGGCCTACAATGAGCAGTTCTTC

length: 13
size: NA
V: TRBV5-1
D: NA
J: TRBJ2-2
CDR3: CASTGLDTGELFF
DNA: TGCGCCAGCACTGGGCTTGACACCGGGGAGCTGTTTTTT

length: 14
size: NA
V: TRBV28
D: TRBD2
J: TRBJ2-7
CDR3: CASLSPGLDIEQYF
DNA: TGTGCCAGCTTATCCCCGGGACTAGATATCGAGCAGTACTTC

length: 14
size: NA
V: TRBV5-1
D: TRBD2
J: TRBJ2-3
CDR3: CASKPGLAGHTQYF
DNA: TGCGCCAGCAAACCGGGACTAGCGGGCCATACGCAGTATTTT

length: 14
size: NA
V: TRBV7-3
D: NA
J: TRBJ2-3
CDR3: CASSPSAASDTQYF
DNA: TGTGCCAGCAGCCCCTCCGCCGCATCAGATACGCAGTATTTT

length: 15
size: NA
V: TRBV11-2
D: TRBD2
J: TRBJ2-3
CDR3: CASSLDGRVADTQYF
DNA: TGTGCCAGCAGCTTAGACGGGAGGGTGGCAGATACGCAGTATTTT

length: 19
size: NA
V: TRBV6-4
D: TRBD1
J: TRBJ1-5
CDR3: CASPHTQGRWGYSNQPQHF
DNA: TGTGCCAGCCCCCACACACAGGGGCGGTGGGGATATAGCAATCAGCCCCAGCATTTT

length: 16
size: NA
V: TRBV2
D: TRBD2
J: TRBJ2-1
CDR3: CASVGLAGGPSNEQFF
DNA: TGTGCCAGCGTGGGACTAGCGGGAGGGCCCAGTAATGAGCAGTTCTTC

length: 16
size: NA
V: TRBV6-1
D: NA
J: TRBJ2-2
CDR3: CASSAVSGWNTGELFF
DNA: TGTGCCAGCAGTGCAGTTTCAGGGTGGAACACCGGGGAGCTGTTTTTT

length: 16
size: NA
V: TRBV29-1
D: TRBD2
J: TRBJ2-1
CDR3: CSVEDGGGYSYNEQFF
DNA: TGCAGCGTTGAAGATGGGGGGGGATACTCCTACAATGAGCAGTTCTTC

length: 16
size: NA
V: TRBV5-1
D: NA
J: TRBJ1-1
CDR3: CASSLESPRANTEAFF
DNA: TGCGCCAGCAGCTTGGAATCCCCTCGGGCGAACACTGAAGCTTTCTTT

length: 13
size: NA
V: TRBV27
D: TRBD1
J: TRBJ1-5
CDR3: CASSQRTGEPQHF
DNA: TGTGCCAGCAGTCAACGGACAGGCGAGCCCCAGCATTTT

length: 16
size: NA
V: TRBV11-3
D: NA
J: TRBJ2-5
CDR3: CASSLRAGRGEETQYF
DNA: TGTGCCAGCAGCTTAAGGGCGGGCAGGGGGGAAGAGACCCAGTACTTC

length: 16
size: NA
V: TRBV5-5
D: TRBD1
J: TRBJ1-5
CDR3: CASSWGQGAPLRPQHF
DNA: TGTGCCAGCAGCTGGGGACAGGGGGCTCCGTTAAGGCCCCAGCATTTT

length: 13
size: NA
V: TRBV18
D: NA
J: TRBJ2-2
CDR3: CASSRGNTGELFF
DNA: TGTGCCAGCTCACGGGGAAACACCGGGGAGCTGTTTTTT

length: 14
size: NA
V: TRBV2
D: NA
J: TRBJ2-1
CDR3: CASSFWGPGDEQFF
DNA: TGTGCCAGCAGTTTTTGGGGTCCTGGCGATGAGCAGTTCTTC

length: 16
size: NA
V: TRBV18
D: NA
J: TRBJ2-1
CDR3: CASSSTGPPAGNEQFF
DNA: TGTGCCAGCTCATCAACGGGCCCGCCGGCGGGCAATGAGCAGTTCTTC

length: 15
size: once
V: TRBV7-2
D: NA
J: TRBJ2-3
CDR3: CASSFLRPSTDTQYF
DNA: TGTGCCAGCAGCTTTCTGCGACCGAGCACAGATACGCAGTATTTT

length: 17
size: NA
V: TRBV30
D: NA
J: TRBJ1-5
CDR3: CAWSGHSITDSNQPQHF
DNA: TGTGCCTGGAGTGGACACTCAATTACCGATAGCAATCAGCCCCAGCATTTT

length: 15
size: NA
V: TRBV11-2
D: TRBD2
J: TRBJ2-1
CDR3: CASSMGLGNYNEQFF
DNA: TGTGCCAGCAGCATGGGACTAGGCAACTACAATGAGCAGTTCTTC

length: 17
size: NA
V: TRBV7-9
D: TRBD2
J: TRBJ2-7
CDR3: CASSLPLGTSGSYEQYF
DNA: TGTGCCAGCAGCTTACCCCTCGGGACTAGCGGGAGCTACGAGCAGTACTTC

length: 15
size: NA
V: TRBV10-2
D: NA
J: TRBJ2-7
CDR3: CASSPFFAVTYEQYF
DNA: TGCGCCAGCAGTCCCTTTTTTGCAGTTACCTACGAGCAGTACTTC

length: 14
size: NA
V: TRBV6-1
D: NA
J: TRBJ1-4
CDR3: CASSVGPPGEKLFF
DNA: TGTGCCAGCAGTGTAGGACCGCCAGGGGAAAAACTGTTTTTT

length: 12
size: NA
V: TRBV27
D: NA
J: TRBJ2-7
CDR3: CASRGQTYEQYF
DNA: TGTGCCAGCAGAGGACAGACCTACGAGCAGTACTTC